This T cell receptor beta chain was identified in a study of response to subunit inactivated influenza vaccine. Study-level findings and limits: The authors offered the suggestion that each seasonal influenza vaccination recruits few new T cells.

CDR3 length: 13 residues. V was clipped by 2 bases and J by 6 bases, with 8 bases between them. Germline assignment: CDR1 KGHSH and CDR2 LQKENI. Concerning this clonotype itself: As yet, its antigen is unknown.

One entry per CDR3 protein results from TCRdb running MiXCR on the RT-PCR reads. The sample includes roughly 700,000 distinct CDR3 sequences, approximately 15% of them seen just once. Sequencing used PBMCs from blood, obtained roughly 13 days after vaccination. The chain links TRBV18 to TRBJ1-5; D gene ambiguous. The origin of this receptor is a man in his forties or fifties who received an inactivated influenza vaccine. CDR3 in DNA: TGTGCCAGCTCACCAGTGGGGAGTCAGCCCCAGCATTTT. The encoded protein is CASSPVGSQPQHF. Complete variable domain (other parts from reference TRBV18 and TRBJ1-5): NAGVMQNPRHLVRRRGQEARLRCSPMKGHSHVYWYRQLPEEGLKFMVYLQKENIIDESGMPKERFSAEFPKEGPSILRIQQVVRGDSAAYFCASSPVGSQPQHFGDGTRLSIL.